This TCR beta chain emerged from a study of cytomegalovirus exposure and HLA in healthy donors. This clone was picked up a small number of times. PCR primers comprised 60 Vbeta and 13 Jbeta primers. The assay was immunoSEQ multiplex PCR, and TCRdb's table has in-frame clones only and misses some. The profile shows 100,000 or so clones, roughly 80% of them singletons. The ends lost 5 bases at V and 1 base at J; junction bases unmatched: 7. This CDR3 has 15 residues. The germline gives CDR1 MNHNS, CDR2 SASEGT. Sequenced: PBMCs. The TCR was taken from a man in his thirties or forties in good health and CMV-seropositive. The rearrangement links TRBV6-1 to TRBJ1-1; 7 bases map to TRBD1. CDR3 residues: CASSRRQGPNTEAFF. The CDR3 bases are TGTGCCAGCAGTCGAAGACAGGGCCCGAACACTGAAGCTTTCTTT.